These 7 T cell receptor beta chains came from one sample sequenced in a study of preoperative IRX-2 immunotherapy in early breast cancer. The treatment denotes: preoperative locoregional IRX-2 cytokine immunotherapy. Clones were read by immunoSEQ multiplex PCR, and TCRdb kept only the in-frame ones, dropping some. The sample lists a few thousand clones, about two thirds occurring once. The sequenced sample was tumor tissue, obtained after IRX-2 immunotherapy. These receptors were obtained from a human donor with breast cancer.

The chain is built from TRBV28 and TRBJ2-3; 10 nucleotides align to TRBD1. This CDR3 is 16 amino acids long. V was pared by 0 bases and J by 6 bases, with 6 bases of the junction left unmatched. Per the germline V gene, CDR1 is MDHEN and CDR2 is SYDVKM. DNA of the CDR3: TGTGCCAGCAGTTTATGGGGACAGGGGAATGGGGATACGCAGTATTTT. Its protein product is CASSLWGQGNGDTQYF.

About this clone itself: At one of its ends the junction is not consistent with the germline gene, which may arise from a read error. CDR3 residues: CAWSVREGAGNRGEQYF. DNA for the CDR3: TGTGCCTGGAGTGTACGAGAGGGCGCAGGGAATAGGGGAGAGCAGTATTTC. This sequence joins TRBV30 and TRBJ2-7; D possibly matches TRBD1 or TRBD2 (5 bases each). The germline CDR1 and CDR2 sequences are GTSNPN and SVGIG (reference sequence). There are 17 residues in the CDR3.

The gene calls are TRBV28 and TRBJ1-1; no definite D call. Germline loops: CDR1 MDHEN, CDR2 SYDVKM. Trimming left V 3 bases short and J 3 bases short, with 11 bases between. CDR3 size: 14 residues. The DNA of the CDR3 is TGTGCCAGCAGTTTGAGGGAGGGATACACTGAAGCTTTCTTT. Translated, it gives CASSLREGYTEAFF.

This sequence joins TRBV6-8 and TRBJ1-2; D unclear. This CDR3 contains 16 residues. V dropped 0 bases and J dropped 0 bases, with 11 bases sitting between them. Germline CDR1 and CDR2: MNHGY and SAAAGT. The chain's CDR3 is CASSYSIGRANYGYTF. The CDR3, as DNA: TGTGCCAGCAGTTACTCGATAGGGAGGGCTAACTATGGCTACACCTTC.

This chain links TRBV7-7 with TRBJ2-1; 7 bases line up with TRBD2. The V segment lost 5 bases and the J segment 3 bases; nucleotides outside the gene matches: 7. The CDR3 loop spans 15 amino acids. From germline, CDR1 is SSHAT and CDR2 FNYEAQ (reference sequence). The CDR3: CASSPPLAVYNEQFF. Here the CDR3 DNA reads TGTGCCAGCAGCCCCCCCCTAGCGGTCTACAATGAGCAGTTCTTC.

As concerns this clone: One end of the junction fails to match germline, which may point to a read error. The CDR3 here is CASSPDGVPTGELFF. The CDR3 nucleotides are TGTGCTAGCAGCCCGGACGGCGTTCCGACCGGGGAGCTGTTTTTT. The rearrangement links TRBV7-6 to TRBJ2-2, with no clear D. Germline-derived CDR1 and CDR2 are SGHVS and FNYEAQ. This CDR3 spans 15 amino acids.

CDR3 nucleotide sequence: TGCGCCAGCAGCGGTGCAGGGCCTGGAAACACCATATATTTT. Translation gives CASSGAGPGNTIYF. The chain uses TRBV5-1 and TRBJ1-3; TRBD1 is a possible D gene (5 bases). The CDR3 sequence is 14 residues long. Trimming pared 4 bases from V and 2 bases from J, leaving 10 bases between. In germline, CDR1 is SGHRS, CDR2 YFSETQ.